The T cell receptor beta chain described here comes from a study of blood T cell repertoires in COVID-19 (dated by TCRdb to the early 2020s). A note on the overall study: Samples from collaborators originated in the United States, Italy and Spain and spanned both the acute and convalescent phases of COVID-19. The prospective study material was composed of cDNA or gDNA derived from T cells, B-cell-depleted T cells, or PBMCs. Deeply sampled blood TCRbeta repertoires from subjects exposed to, actively infected with, or recovered from COVID-19 were included in the dataset. The repertoires were made available in a free public database intended to serve as a resource for research on the immune response to SARS-CoV-2. Samples were obtained from the ongoing ImmuneRACE study (first 160 participants) and from some 1,300 subjects provided by 6 global collaborators. Nearly every sample came with metadata listing a de-identified subject ID, COVID-19 status, age in years and sex. Where HLA class I and class II types were available, the types were taken from metadata supplied by the sample provider, not from assay-based typing. Here is what the overall study found, with its caveats: How much clinical and demographic metadata was included differed by source and by participant, and the metadata was provided uncurated.

Whole blood was collected in K2EDTA tubes by collaborating institutions according to the institutions' own protocols. For TCRbeta analysis, collaborator samples were shipped as frozen whole blood, as isolated PBMCs, or as DNA extracted from either sample type. The immunoSEQ Assay, a bias-controlled multiplex PCR, was used to amplify TCRbeta CDR3 regions from genomic DNA. As for how the authors treated the data: The number of nucleated cells in each sample was estimated from the amplification of reference gene primers within the assay. Sequence reads were collapsed and filtered to measure the absolute abundance of every unique TCRbeta CDR3 rearrangement. For each sample, productive Simpson clonality was calculated by taking the square root of Simpson's diversity index across productive rearrangements. Drawn from immuneACCESS, this table holds only the in-frame rearrangements with V and J called that TCRdb kept. Clones are partly lost; checked studies trace under half to an unresolved V gene and leave the rest unexplained. V, J and clone size were drawn from that table, and D and trimming were deduced from the DNA. Recorded for this sample are 350,000 to 450,000 clones; around 90% of them occurred a single time. Of the sample, over 1% is held by the ten largest clones.

Comments on this clone: Its antigen remains unidentified. No base quality information exists; no much larger clone differs at one position.

The origin of this receptor is a man in his forties with acute or convalescent COVID-19. Material: peripheral blood.

The DNA sequence reads TGTGCTAGTGGTTTGGTTGCCGGGGGAAACACTGAAGCTTTCTTT. It specifies CASGLVAGGNTEAFF. The chain was built from TRBV12-5 and TRBJ1-1; perhaps TRBD1 is the D gene, with 5 bases matching. The germline ends are 10 bases apart after V is trimmed by 0 bases and J by 2 bases. The germline V gene gives CDR1 as LGHNT and CDR2 as FRNRAP. The CDR3 runs 15 amino acids, cysteine and phenylalanine included. Here the CDR3 DNA is all that survives: 45 bases in frame from base 1. Outside the CDR3, residues come from the reference TRBV12-5 and TRBJ1-1 proteins, so the full variable domain is: DARVTQTPRHKVTEMGQEVTMRCQPILGHNTVFWYRQTMMQGLELLAYFRNRAPLDDSGMPKDRFSAEMPDATLATLKIQPSEPRDSAVYFCASGLVAGGNTEAFFGQGTRLTVV.